The TCR beta chain under discussion was sequenced for a study of STAT3 mutations in large granular lymphocyte leukemia. Looking at the study overall: Over half of T-LGLL patients had one or more immunosuppressive regimens.

V was shortened by 6 bases and J by 7 bases, with 13 bases between the two germline ends. The CDR3 sequence is 13 residues long. Germline values: CDR1 SQVTM, CDR2 ANQGSEA. TCRbeta libraries averaged around 39,000 productive templates per sample. Clones were read by immunoSEQ multiplex PCR, and TCRdb kept only the in-frame ones, dropping some. The sample yields more than 2,000 clones, 49% seen once. As to this clone: Antigen specificity is unknown.

General observations from the study: Every T-cell large granular lymphocyte leukemia patient had at least one immunodominant TCR beta clonotype. In several patients, dominant TCR clone burden exceeded STAT3 mutant burden. After therapy, 6 of 18 patients switched clonotypes, all new clones STAT3 wild type.

The chain carries TRBV29-1 and TRBJ1-6; D is ambiguous. This clonotype was obtained from a man in his fifties or sixties with T-cell large granular lymphocyte leukemia. Some clones in this sample may be carry-over from other donors' samples. Specimen: peripheral blood mononuclear cells. CDR3 amino acids: CSVSSGSNSPLHF. The DNA for the CDR3 is TGCAGCGTCAGTTCTGGGTCCAATTCACCCCTCCACTTT. Supplemented by reference TRBV29-1 and TRBJ1-6, the full variable domain reads SAVISQKPSRDICQRGTSLTIQCQVDSQVTMMFWYRQQPGQSLTLIATANQGSEATYESGFVIDKFPISRPNLTFSTLTVSNMSPEDSSIYLCSVSSGSNSPLHFGNGTRLTVT.